The T cell receptor (beta chain) described here comes from a study of CD8+CD57+ T cells in acquired aplastic anemia. This clonotype showed up just once. Researchers used genomic DNA as the template to profile TCR beta VDJ and CDR3. One entry per CDR3 protein, called by TCRdb with MiXCR from the reads. The sample lists over 150,000 distinct CDR3 sequences, approximately 50% occurring once. CDR3 length: 15 amino acids. The receptor was derived from a human donor in good health, serving as a control. The specimen was sorted CD4+, CD8+, or CD8+CD57+ T cells (not recorded which) from PBMCs. The chain recombines TRBV3-2 with TRBJ2-7. TRBV3-2 is termed a pseudogene. CDR3 protein: CASSQGPGEPYEQYV. The CDR3 coding sequence is TGTGCCAGCAGCCAAGGACCAGGGGAGCCCTACGAGCAGTACGTC.